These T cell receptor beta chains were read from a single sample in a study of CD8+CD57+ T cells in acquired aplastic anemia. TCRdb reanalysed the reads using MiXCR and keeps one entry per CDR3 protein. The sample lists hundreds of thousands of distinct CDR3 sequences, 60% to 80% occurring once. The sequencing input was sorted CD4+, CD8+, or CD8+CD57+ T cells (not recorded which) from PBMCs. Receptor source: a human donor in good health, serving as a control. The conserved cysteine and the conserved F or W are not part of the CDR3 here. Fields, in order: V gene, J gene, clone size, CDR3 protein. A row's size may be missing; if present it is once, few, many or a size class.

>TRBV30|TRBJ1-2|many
ACSEANYGYT
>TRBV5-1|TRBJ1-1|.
ASSYRHHTEAF
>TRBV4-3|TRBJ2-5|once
ASSLRGLGEETQY
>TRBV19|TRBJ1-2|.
ASSITGNYGDT
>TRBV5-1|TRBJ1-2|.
ASSRGNYDYT
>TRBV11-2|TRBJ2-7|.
ASSGTGAGSEQY
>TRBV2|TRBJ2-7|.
ASSSGPGDSFGQY
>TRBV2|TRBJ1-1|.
ASSNRENTEAF
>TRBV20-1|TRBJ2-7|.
SARLVGQSYEQY
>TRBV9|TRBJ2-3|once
ASSRDQQGGMHTQY
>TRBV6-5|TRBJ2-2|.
ASSYSKIREHYITGELF
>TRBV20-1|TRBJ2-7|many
SAVRPSYEQY
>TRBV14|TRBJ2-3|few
ASSHGGTQYFGH
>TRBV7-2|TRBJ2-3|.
ASSLAGATEAFFDTQY
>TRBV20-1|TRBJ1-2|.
SATPQDGSRYT
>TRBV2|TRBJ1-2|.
ASGFGAAGYN
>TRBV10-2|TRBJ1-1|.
ASTVALGNTEAF
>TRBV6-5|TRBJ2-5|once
ASSERGGAETQY
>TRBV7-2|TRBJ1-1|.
ASRDNSFRGVGEAF
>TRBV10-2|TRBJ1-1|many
ASSEQGNTEAF
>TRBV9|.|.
ASSVGWGGTGNEQF
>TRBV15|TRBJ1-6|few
ATSSSPGYNSPLH
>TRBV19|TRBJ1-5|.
ASTIHRYMQLH
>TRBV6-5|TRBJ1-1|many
ASGRRNTEAF
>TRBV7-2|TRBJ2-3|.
ASSLTRADDSQL
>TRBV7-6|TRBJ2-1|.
ASSLGVTSINEQF
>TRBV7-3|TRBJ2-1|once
ASSLLGTSNEQF
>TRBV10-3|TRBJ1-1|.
AISDGGTAEDF
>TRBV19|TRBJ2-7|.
ASSILAGSWEQY
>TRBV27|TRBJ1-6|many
ASSNPNSPLH
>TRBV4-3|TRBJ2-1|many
ASSTLALGDEQF
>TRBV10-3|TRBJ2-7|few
ASERGIGGEQY
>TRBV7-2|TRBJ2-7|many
ASRSGGSPYEQY
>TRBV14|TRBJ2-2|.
ASSQPGQPNTGELF
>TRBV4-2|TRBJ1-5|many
ASSQDPSGIRNQPQH
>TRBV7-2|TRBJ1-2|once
ASSLEGRGGYEQT
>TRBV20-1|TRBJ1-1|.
SASGGANEQAF
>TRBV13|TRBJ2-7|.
ASSPGTNYEQY
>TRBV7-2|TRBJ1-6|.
ASKRRGAYEQYFH
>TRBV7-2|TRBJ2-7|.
ASSYRTGHNSPLH
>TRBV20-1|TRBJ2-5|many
SASKSGGSLETQY
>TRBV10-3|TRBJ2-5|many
AISDGAGGFQETQY
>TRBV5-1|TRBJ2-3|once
ASKLEDTARYFCASRVMSQY
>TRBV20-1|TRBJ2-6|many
SARDVGAGSGANVLT
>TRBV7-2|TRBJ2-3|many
ASSQGGDTQY
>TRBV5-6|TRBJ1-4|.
ASSPGQQNEKLF
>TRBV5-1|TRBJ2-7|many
ASSRTGTGKLVGAYEQY
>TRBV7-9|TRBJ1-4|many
ASSLGLGGRKEKLF
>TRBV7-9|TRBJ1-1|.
ASSPTGPVGMTF